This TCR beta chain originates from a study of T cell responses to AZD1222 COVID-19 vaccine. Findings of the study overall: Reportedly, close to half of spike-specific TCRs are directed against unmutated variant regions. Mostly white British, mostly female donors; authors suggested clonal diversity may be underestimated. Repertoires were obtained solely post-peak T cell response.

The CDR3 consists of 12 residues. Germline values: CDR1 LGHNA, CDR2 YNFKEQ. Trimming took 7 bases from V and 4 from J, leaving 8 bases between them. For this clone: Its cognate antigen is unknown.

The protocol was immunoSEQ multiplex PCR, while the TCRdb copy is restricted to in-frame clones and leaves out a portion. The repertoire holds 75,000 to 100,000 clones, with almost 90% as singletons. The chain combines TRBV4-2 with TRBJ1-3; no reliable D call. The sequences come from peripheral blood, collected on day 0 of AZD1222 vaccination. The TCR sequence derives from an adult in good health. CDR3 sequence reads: CASNNGGNTIYF. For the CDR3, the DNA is TGTGCCAGCAATAACGGGGGAAACACCATATATTTT.